These 26 T cell receptor beta chains came from one sample sequenced in a study of read filtering for tumor transcriptome and immune sequencing (dated by TCRdb to the early 2020s). The instrument given in TCRdb is Illumina HiSeq 4000. TCR libraries were constructed from approximately 360 ng RNA using the Immunoverse kit, and molecular barcoded adaptors covering alpha/delta and beta/gamma chains were employed. TCRdb reprocessed the public reads (quality trimming at Q25 with fastp, clone calling with MiXCR) and kept in-frame beta chains. Each record represents a unique CDR3 protein, reported with the most common genes and DNA among its rows. This sample is represented by 40,000 or so distinct CDR3 sequences; about 14% of them were singletons. Clones ranked in the top ten supply around 18% of the sample. Material for sequencing was a population of CD138-negative cells sorted from bone marrow. In the paper's terms, the cell subset or site label means: bone marrow mononuclear cells depleted of CD138+ plasma/myeloma cells by negative magnetic selection. The source of these receptors is a donor older than 35 with multiple myeloma.

Note on this clonotype: A read error likely explains this, since a far larger clone differs by one base. This CDR3 fails to terminate in the conserved phenylalanine or tryptophan, so it likely reflects a read error. The chain is built from TRBV7-6 and TRBJ2-7; D ambiguous. Germline lookup yields CDR1 SGHVS and CDR2 FNYEAQ. This CDR3 is 13 amino acids long. V was cut by 2 bases and J by 3 bases, with 8 bases left in between. Here the CDR3 reads CASSLSDGYEQYS. CDR3 in DNA: TGTGCCAGCAGCTTAAGTGACGGCTACGAGCAGTACTCC.

This clonotype showed up just a few times. The chain joins TRBV19 to TRBJ1-5; D ambiguous. Germline CDR1 reads LNHDA; CDR2 reads SQIVND (reference sequence). V was pared by 5 bases and J by 4 bases, with 15 bases between. The CDR3 consists of 15 residues. The CDR3 is CASSPKVFSNQPQHF. The CDR3 DNA reads TGTGCCAGTAGTCCCAAGGTGTTTTCGAATCAGCCCCAGCATTTT.

This clonotype was counted many times. The rearrangement joins TRBV7-3 to TRBJ2-2; 11 bases line up with TRBD1. Germline CDR1 is SGHTA and CDR2 is FQGTGA. Trimming cost V 5 bases and J 4 bases; bases outside gene matches: 6. The CDR3 has 16 amino acids. The CDR3 protein is CASSEQGQGVTGELFF. The CDR3 region has the DNA TGTGCCAGCAGCGAACAGGGACAGGGGGTCACCGGGGAGCTGTTTTTT.

This clonotype occurred a few times. The chain uses TRBV20-1 and TRBJ1-5; D gene ambiguous. There are 14 residues in the CDR3. Trimming removed 6 bases from V and 5 bases from J, with 17 bases in between. Germline lookup yields CDR1 DFQATT and CDR2 SNEGSKA (reference sequence). The CDR3 sequence is CSASSGTDDQPQHF. DNA for the CDR3: TGCAGTGCAAGTTCCGGCACGGATGATCAGCCCCAGCATTTT.

This clonotype was recorded many times. The genes are TRBV7-8 and TRBJ2-3; D gene unclear. The CDR3 totals 14 residues. V gave up 0 bases and J gave up 4 bases, with 8 bases separating them. Germline V gene sequence: CDR1 SGHVS, CDR2 FQNEAQ. The CDR3 protein is CASSLAVGPDTQYF. The DNA for the CDR3 is TGTGCCAGCAGCTTAGCGGTGGGTCCAGATACGCAGTATTTT.

This clonotype has a count of ten or more. The V gene is TRBV24-1, the J gene TRBJ2-5, with D perhaps matching TRBD2 (5 bases). The V end lost 2 bases, the J end lost 2 bases, and 20 bases lay between the germline ends. The CDR3 runs 18 residues. Germline V gene lookup returns CDR1 KGHDR and CDR2 SFDVKD. CDR3 sequence: CATSDSPGYEGLQETQYF. For the CDR3, the DNA is TGTGCCACCAGTGATTCCCCGGGATATGAGGGCTTACAAGAGACCCAGTACTTC.

Turning to this clonotype: With a much larger clone just one base away, this may be a read error. J is TRBJ2-7 and V is TRBV3-1, with D perhaps TRBD1 (6 bases). The germline V gene has CDR1 LGHDT and CDR2 YNNKEL (reference sequence). This CDR3 comprises 14 residues. V lost 4 bases and J lost 5, with 15 bases in between. The CDR3 DNA is TGTGCCAGCAGCCGGGGACACCTGGGTGACGAGCAGTACTTC. This codes for CASSRGHLGDEQYF.

There are many counts of this clonotype. The genes are TRBV28 and TRBJ1-3, with D hard to call. The V gene's germline CDR1 is MDHEN and CDR2 SYDVKM. The length of the CDR3 is 14 residues. The V end lost 2 bases, the J end lost 8 bases, and 13 bases lay between the germline ends. The CDR3 nucleotides are TGTGCCAGCAGTTTAGGGCAAGAAGGAGACACCATATATTTT. Its translation is CASSLGQEGDTIYF.

This clonotype was recorded at least ten times. This sequence joins TRBV18 and TRBJ1-1; 10 bases are shared with TRBD1. The germline gives CDR1 KGHSH, CDR2 LQKENI. CDR3 length equals 16 residues. The J segment lost 1 base and the V segment lost 5 bases, leaving 7 bases of the junction unmatched. The CDR3 is CASSVNRDRGNTEAFF. CDR3 nucleotide sequence: TGTGCCAGCTCAGTCAACCGGGACAGGGGGAACACTGAAGCTTTCTTT.

The chain recombines TRBV6-5 with TRBJ2-6; 8 bases map to TRBD1. V shed 6 bases, J shed 4 bases, and the junction held 5 bases outside the gene matches. This CDR3 region has 15 residues. Germline V gene lookup returns CDR1 MNHEY and CDR2 SVGAGI. CDR3 amino acids: CASSRQGQGANVLTF. CDR3 sequence (DNA): TGTGCCAGCAGCCGACAGGGGCAAGGGGCCAACGTCCTGACTTTC.

This clonotype was seen ten or more times. The rearrangement links TRBV19 to TRBJ2-1; 9 bases align to TRBD1. The CDR3 totals 16 residues. V lost 4 bases to trimming and J lost 5 bases; unmatched junction nucleotides: 9. Germline CDR1 is LNHDA and CDR2 is SQIVND (reference sequence). CDR3 in DNA: TGTGCCAGTAGTAAGGGATCGGGACAGGGAAACAATGAGCAGTTCTTC. The encoded protein is CASSKGSGQGNNEQFF.

This clonotype came up many times. The J gene is TRBJ2-1, the V gene TRBV5-1, with 10 bases that match TRBD2. Germline V gene lookup returns CDR1 SGHRS and CDR2 YFSETQ. CDR3 length: 17 residues. J was trimmed by 4 bases and V by 1 base; bases with no gene match: 8. The CDR3 region has the DNA TGCGCCAGCAGCTTGTGGCTAGCGGGGGCCTTATACAATGAGCAGTTCTTC. Translated: CASSLWLAGALYNEQFF.

This clonotype was recorded many times. This chain's CDR3 is CAISDRAGSYNSPLHF. Here the CDR3 DNA reads TGTGCCATCAGTGACAGGGCCGGGTCCTATAATTCACCCCTCCACTTT. The V gene is TRBV10-3, the J gene TRBJ1-6, with D possibly matching TRBD1 (5 bases). This CDR3 has 16 residues. CDR1 ENHRY and CDR2 SYGVKD come from the germline V gene. V was shortened by 3 bases and J by 1 base, with 10 bases between the two germline ends.

This clonotype has at least ten counts. The genes are TRBV5-1 and TRBJ2-7; perhaps TRBD1 as D (5 bases). V was pared by 0 bases and J by 2 bases, with 6 bases between. The CDR3 extends over 13 amino acids. Germline V gives CDR1 SGHRS, CDR2 YFSETQ. The CDR3 DNA follows: TGCGCCAGCAGCTTGGCAGGGACCTACGAGCAGTACTTC. Translating it yields CASSLAGTYEQYF.

In this sample, this clonotype turned up a few times. One base away lies a much larger clone, so this may be a sequencing read error. In DNA form, the CDR3 reads TGTGCCAGCACCCCCGCAGGGGCGAGCGATCAGCCCCAGCATTTT. Protein product: CASTPAGASDQPQHF. This chain joins TRBV6-2 or TRBV6-3 and TRBJ1-5; possibly TRBD1 for D (6 bases). The germline gives CDR1 MNHEY, CDR2 SVGEGT. CDR3 length: 15 residues. Between the trimmed V and J ends, which lost 7 bases and 5 bases, there was a span of 18 bases.

Ten or more counts support this clonotype. The chain uses TRBV7-2 and TRBJ2-1; D is unresolved. The CDR3 sequence is 12 residues long. In germline, CDR1 is SGHTA, CDR2 FQGNSA. V shed 2 bases and J shed 10 bases, with 9 bases lying between them. CDR3 nucleotide sequence: TGTGCCAGCAGCTTATCCCCAACCGAGCAGTTCTTC. This gives the protein CASSLSPTEQFF.

This clonotype was seen at least ten times. One end of the junction is discordant with germline, which a read error may explain. This chain joins TRBV5-4 and TRBJ2-3; 8 bases agree with TRBD2. Germline CDR1 is SGHNT and CDR2 is YYREEE (reference sequence). The CDR3 extends over 15 amino acids. The CDR3, as DNA: TGTGCCAGCAGCACTGGACTAGCCCTCACAGATACGAAGTATTTT. It is translated as CASSTGLALTDTKYF.

Ten or more counts support this clonotype. V and J are TRBV29-1 and TRBJ2-1; D is possibly TRBD1 (5 bases). This CDR3 spans 14 amino acids. Trimming took 4 bases from V and 9 from J, leaving 19 bases between them. Germline CDR1 reads SQVTM; CDR2 reads ANQGSEA. The CDR3 protein is CSVVEIREVGEQFF. The CDR3 DNA reads TGCAGCGTTGTTGAGATCAGGGAAGTTGGTGAGCAGTTCTTC.

In this sample, this clonotype turned up many times. J is TRBJ1-1 and V is TRBV11-2; D uncertain. V lost 4 bases, J lost 1 base, and 16 bases lay in between. CDR1 is SGHAT, CDR2 FQNNGV, per germline. The CDR3 covers 16 residues. CDR3 nucleotide sequence: TGTGCCAGCAGCTCAAACAAAGGATGGGGGAACACTGAAGCTTTCTTT. Translation gives CASSSNKGWGNTEAFF.

With respect to this clonotype: The junction shows a germline mismatch at one end, possibly a read error. The rearrangement uses TRBV7-2 and TRBJ2-1; D is unresolved. This CDR3 is 13 amino acids long. Germline V CDR1 and CDR2: SGHTA, FQGNSA. CDR3 in amino acids: CASSLAPRNGQFF. In nucleotides, the CDR3 is TGTGCCAGCAGCTTAGCCCCCCGTAATGGGCAGTTCTTC.

Remarks on this clonotype: A much larger clone lies one base from this, so it may be a read error. This sequence joins TRBV6-5 and TRBJ2-2; possibly TRBD1 for D (5 bases). Germline values: CDR1 MNHEY, CDR2 SVGAGI. The CDR3 consists of 13 residues. With 2 bases removed from V and 7 bases from J, the gap between germline ends came to 8 bases. The CDR3 is CASSYGAYGELFF. The CDR3 DNA follows: TGTGCCAGCAGTTACGGGGCTTACGGGGAGCTGTTTTTT.

This clonotype was seen many times. This sequence joins TRBV10-3 and TRBJ2-7, with D uncertain. CDR1 and CDR2 (germline): ENHRY, SYGVKD. V was shortened by 3 bases and J by 5 bases, with 8 bases between the two germline ends. This CDR3 is 12 amino acids long. The CDR3 DNA reads TGTGCCATCAGTGACAGCAGGAACGAGCAGTACTTC. Its translation is CAISDSRNEQYF.

This clonotype was detected many times. With a much larger clone just one base away, this may be a read error. The chain recombines TRBV5-1 with TRBJ2-1; possible D gene TRBD2, 6 bases. This CDR3 has 13 amino acids. Germline V lookup: CDR1 SGHRS, CDR2 YFSETQ. The CDR3 DNA is TGCGCCAGCAGTCCGGAGGGGCCGGGTGAGCGGTTCTTC. This encodes CASSPEGPGERFF.

This clonotype showed up many times. Relative to the germline gene, one junction end is altered; a read error may explain this. The CDR3 coding sequence is TGTGCCTGGAGTGTTATCTGGACAGGGTGGATCTTT. Protein: CAWSVIWTGWIF. The chain has TRBV30 and TRBJ1-1; 8 bases are a match to TRBD1. The CDR3 runs 12 residues. The germline gives CDR1 GTSNPN, CDR2 SVGIG (reference sequence).

Only one count was recorded for this clonotype. This likely traces to a read error, being one base from a far larger clone. CDR3 in DNA: TGTGCCAGCAGCTTAGTAGGGATTATCACAGATACGCAGTATTTT. Translating it yields CASSLVGIITDTQYF. This chain connects TRBV7-9 to TRBJ2-3; D not certain. Germline V lookup: CDR1 SEHNR, CDR2 FQNEAQ (reference sequence). The germline V and J ends were trimmed by 1 base and 2 bases, with 10 bases remaining between them. This CDR3 spans 15 amino acids.

This clonotype has a count of ten or more. The V and J genes are TRBV19 and TRBJ1-5; maybe TRBD1 (5 bases). CDR1 LNHDA and CDR2 SQIVND come from the germline V gene (reference sequence). The length of the CDR3 is 18 residues. V was cut by 6 bases and J by 0 bases, with 21 bases left in between. The CDR3 DNA reads TGTGCCAGTAGCAAAGACAGCCCCACCTCTTATAGCAATCAGCCCCAGCATTTT. This codes for CASSKDSPTSYSNQPQHF. Full variable domain (missing parts from reference TRBV19 and TRBJ1-5): DGGITQSPKYLFRKEGQNVTLSCEQNLNHDAMYWYRQDPGQGLRLIYYSQIVNDFQKGDIAEGYSVSREKKESFPLTVTSAQKNPTAFYLCASSKDSPTSYSNQPQHFGDGTRLSIL.